These T cell receptor beta chains were read from a single sample in a study of cytomegalovirus exposure and HLA in healthy donors. Measured with immunoSEQ multiplex PCR; TCRdb has only the in-frame clones, and not every one. The sample consists of under 200,000 clones, approximately 77% of them appearing once. What was sequenced was PBMCs. These receptors were obtained from a female donor in good health and CMV-seronegative. Each CDR3 is given with its conserved first and last residue. A D gene is named only where the DNA matches it firmly. Size is omitted from some rows. Given values are once, few, many or a class for expanded clones.

TRBJ1-2 | - | - | TRBV7-2 | CASSLGAPGYTF | TGTGCCAGCAGCTTGGGGGCGCCTGGCTACACCTTC
TRBJ2-5 | TRBD2 | - | TRBV18 | CASSPGLAYQETQYF | TGTGCCAGCTCACCGGGACTAGCGTACCAAGAGACCCAGTACTTC
TRBJ1-2 | - | - | TRBV7-8 | CASSLGLGSGYTF | TGTGCCAGCAGCCTCGGGTTAGGATCTGGCTACACCTTC
TRBJ2-1 | TRBD1 | - | TRBV7-2 | CASSLDLGQHNEQFF | TGTGCCAGCAGCTTAGACTTGGGACAGCACAATGAGCAGTTCTTC
TRBJ1-1 | TRBD1 | once | TRBV27 | CASSPGQLNTEAFF | TGTGCCAGCAGCCCGGGACAGCTGAACACTGAAGCTTTCTTT
TRBJ2-1 | TRBD2 | few | TRBV27 | CASSSGLAGNEQFF | TGTGCCAGCAGTTCAGGACTAGCGGGGAATGAGCAGTTCTTC
TRBJ2-7 | - | - | TRBV19 | CASSLVGASEQYF | TGTGCCAGTAGTCTCGTTGGGGCCTCCGAGCAGTACTTC
TRBJ2-3 | - | - | TRBV5-1 | CASGLRWGERDTQYF | TGCGCCAGCGGCCTACGATGGGGGGAAAGAGATACGCAGTATTTT
TRBJ1-1 | TRBD1 | - | TRBV10-3 | CAISESDIPEQGAFF | TGTGCCATCAGTGAGTCGGACATTCCCGAACAGGGGGCTTTCTTT
TRBJ2-1 | TRBD2 | few | TRBV2 | CASKVGLAGAWPVSGQFF | TGTGCCAGCAAGGTTGGACTAGCGGGAGCATGGCCGGTGTCTGGGCAGTTCTTC
TRBJ1-2 | - | - | TRBV28 | CASREGLFYGYTF | TGTGCCAGCAGGGAGGGGTTATTTTATGGCTACACCTTC
TRBJ2-1 | TRBD1 | - | TRBV19 | CASSIEWDRGGGEQFF | TGTGCCAGTAGTATAGAGTGGGACAGGGGCGGGGGGGAGCAGTTCTTC